These 14 T cell receptor beta chains were all obtained from the same sample, sequenced in a study of cytomegalovirus exposure and HLA in healthy donors. 13 Jbeta primers and 60 Vbeta primers were used for the PCR. Repertoires were generated with immunoSEQ multiplex PCR, while TCRdb's copy carries only in-frame clones and drops some. The repertoire includes 120,000 or so clones, roughly three fifths of them detected once, and over 1.5% sits in the top ten. Input material: PBMCs. The receptor source for this set is a young man in good health and CMV-seronegative.

This chain links TRBV6-1 with TRBJ2-7, with D perhaps TRBD2 (6 bases). V was shortened by 0 bases and J by 12 bases, with 15 bases between the two germline ends. Germline loops: CDR1 MNHNS, CDR2 SASEGT. This CDR3 is 13 amino acids long. The CDR3 DNA follows: TGTGCCAGCAGTGAAGCGGAGGGGAGCAAAGCGTACTTC. Translated, it gives CASSEAEGSKAYF.

The chain links TRBV25-1 to TRBJ2-3, with D maybe TRBD1 (5 bases). Germline V lookup: CDR1 MGHDK, CDR2 SYGVNS. With 4 bases removed from V and 2 bases from J, the gap between germline ends came to 13 bases. The CDR3 sequence is 15 residues long. The CDR3 protein is CASSAPAGITDTQYF. CDR3 DNA sequence: TGTGCCAGCAGTGCCCCCGCAGGGATCACAGATACGCAGTATTTT.

The chain combines TRBV19 with TRBJ2-2; 11 bases agree with TRBD1. J lost 3 bases, V lost 10 bases, and 7 bases had no gene match. From germline, CDR1 is LNHDA and CDR2 SQIVND (reference sequence). The CDR3 extends over 15 amino acids. The CDR3 nucleotides read TGTGCCACAAGCCGGACAGGGGGCCACACCGGGGAGCTGTTTTTT. Amino acids: CATSRTGGHTGELFF.

The chain employs TRBV29-1 and TRBJ1-1; tentative D call: TRBD1 (6 bases). There are 16 residues in the CDR3. Between the trimmed V and J ends, which lost 5 bases and 5 bases, there was a span of 24 bases. Germline V gene sequence: CDR1 SQVTM, CDR2 ANQGSEA. The CDR3 DNA sequence: TGCAGCGTTAACACCCATGGGGGCAGCCTGGGGACTGAAGCTTTCTTT. It translates to CSVNTHGGSLGTEAFF.

This clone was observed once. This sequence joins TRBV14 and TRBJ2-7; D is perhaps TRBD1 (5 bases). Germline V gives CDR1 SGHDN, CDR2 FVKESK. V shed 6 bases and J shed 9 bases, with 12 bases lying between them. CDR3 length: 11 amino acids. The CDR3 is CASSLGVAQYF. The CDR3 bases are TGTGCCAGCAGTCTAGGGGTTGCGCAGTACTTC.

V gene TRBV27 combines with J gene TRBJ2-7; 13 nucleotides match TRBD2. This CDR3 spans 17 amino acids. The germline gives CDR1 MNHEY, CDR2 SMNVEV (reference sequence). The V gene end was trimmed by 5 bases and the J gene end by 3 bases; junction bases not matched to a gene: 10. CDR3 residues: CASSPRRTSGSVYEQYF. CDR3 DNA: TGTGCCAGCAGTCCGCGCCGGACTAGCGGGAGTGTCTACGAGCAGTACTTC.

The chain links TRBV28 to TRBJ1-3, with D perhaps TRBD1 (6 bases). Germline V gene lookup returns CDR1 MDHEN and CDR2 SYDVKM. V was pared by 6 bases and J by 3 bases, with 15 bases between. The CDR3 runs to 15 residues. DNA of the CDR3: TGTGCCAGCAGCTCAATCGGGGGGCTTGGAAACACCATATATTTT. It translates to CASSSIGGLGNTIYF.

The genes are TRBV4-2 and TRBJ2-5; 7 bases are shared with TRBD2. The J call may be mistaken, given a closer DNA end match to TRBJ2-7. The V gene's germline CDR1 is LGHNA and CDR2 YNFKEQ. The CDR3 has 14 residues. The CDR3 DNA sequence: TGTGCCAGCAGCCAAGTTGGGGGGGACTACGAGCAGTACTTC. The encoded protein is CASSQVGGDYEQYF.

The chain has TRBV5-1 and TRBJ2-7, with 11 bases matching TRBD1. With 4 bases clipped from V and 6 bases from J, the junction kept 6 bases outside the gene matches. This CDR3 spans 14 amino acids. Germline CDR1 is SGHRS and CDR2 is YFSETQ. The CDR3 protein is CASSTKGQGGEQYF. The CDR3 nucleotides are TGCGCCAGCAGCACCAAGGGACAGGGGGGCGAGCAGTACTTC.

This chain joins TRBV30 and TRBJ2-7; 12 nucleotides match TRBD1. This CDR3 region has 15 residues. Germline loops: CDR1 GTSNPN, CDR2 SVGIG (reference sequence). V trimming: 3 bases; J trimming: 6 bases; junction bases outside the gene matches: 9. This chain's CDR3 is CAWRTGTGGLTEQYF. The CDR3 bases are TGTGCCTGGAGGACCGGGACAGGGGGCCTCACCGAGCAGTACTTC. The full variable domain, with the rest looked up from reference TRBV30 and TRBJ2-7, is SQTIHQWPATLVQPVGSPLSLECTVEGTSNPNLYWYRQAAGRGLQLLFYSVGIGQISSEVPQNLSASRPQDRQFILSSKKLLLSDSGFYLCAWRTGTGGLTEQYFGPGTRLTVT.

In the case of this clone: The junction departs from germline at one end; a sequencing error may be responsible. The chain combines TRBV6-1 with TRBJ1-2; 7 positions agree with TRBD1. Germline lookup yields CDR1 MNHNS and CDR2 SASEGT. The CDR3 totals 17 residues. This CDR3 reads CASTERRDRGPDYGYTF. CDR3 bases: TGTGCCAGCACTGAAAGGCGGGACAGAGGTCCCGACTATGGCTACACCTTC.

The gene calls are TRBV6-5 and TRBJ2-7; D is uncertain. Trimming pared 0 bases from V and 1 base from J, leaving 7 bases between. The germline gives CDR1 MNHEY, CDR2 SVGAGI. This CDR3 contains 14 residues. The CDR3 protein is CASSYSASSYEQYF. The CDR3 nucleotides read TGTGCCAGCAGTTACTCGGCCAGTTCCTACGAGCAGTACTTC.

This clone appeared a single time. V gene TRBV28 combines with J gene TRBJ1-1; D gene unclear. CDR3 length: 15 amino acids. V was shortened by 1 base and J by 6 bases, with 15 bases between the two germline ends. Per germline, CDR1 MDHEN and CDR2 SYDVKM. CDR3: CASSLFVQSSSEAFF. CDR3 in DNA: TGTGCCAGCAGTTTATTTGTTCAGTCATCCTCTGAAGCTTTCTTT.

In this sample, this clone turned up a few times. V and J are TRBV6-5 and TRBJ2-1; TRBD2 agrees at 7 bases. Germline values: CDR1 MNHEY, CDR2 SVGAGI. The V and J ends lost 5 bases and 6 bases, in that order; junction bases with no gene match: 7. CDR3 length: 14 amino acids. The CDR3 is CASSPVIAGNEQFF. For the CDR3, the DNA is TGTGCCAGCAGTCCCGTGATAGCGGGCAATGAGCAGTTCTTC.